The 19 T cell receptor beta chains below come from one sample, sequenced in a study of T cell repertoires in cytomegalovirus infection (dated by TCRdb to 2018 to 2020). The sequencer was an Illumina HiSeq 1500. TCRdb applied fastp at Q25 and MiXCR to the public reads, then kept only in-frame beta chains. Each entry is one CDR3 protein sequence, shown with its most common DNA and genes. The sample table shows roughly 640,000 distinct CDR3 sequences, and 20% to 30% are seen once. Approximately 8% of the sample is held by the ten biggest clonotypes. The sample taken for sequencing was CD8+ T cells from PBMCs. Source of these receptors: a human donor in good health (CMV status not recorded). Some clones in this sample may be carry-over from other donors' samples.

The V call is TRBV29-1, the J call TRBJ1-2, with D hard to call. The V end lost 3 bases, the J end lost 0 bases, and 8 bases lay between the germline ends. The CDR3 is 13 residues long. CDR1 is SQVTM and CDR2 is ANQGSEA in the germline V gene. Here the CDR3 reads CSVEDGANYGYTF. In DNA form, the CDR3 reads TGCAGCGTTGAGGACGGCGCTAACTATGGCTACACCTTC.

Only a few counts were recorded for this clonotype. CDR3 sequence: CASSSTAPTGVYRNEQFF. CDR3 sequence (DNA): TGTGCCAGCAGCTCTACGGCACCCACAGGGGTATATCGCAATGAGCAGTTCTTC. This chain uses TRBV7-6 with TRBJ2-1; TRBD1 matches 7 bases. V trimming: 4 bases; J trimming: 6 bases; junction bases outside the gene matches: 18. This CDR3 is 18 amino acids long. CDR1 and CDR2 from the germline V gene are SGHVS and FNYEAQ.

In regard to this clonotype: A much larger clone differs from this one at a single base, so this may be a read error. The chain carries TRBV7-6 and TRBJ1-1, with a possible D match to TRBD1 (5 bases). Looked up from germline, CDR1 is SGHVS and CDR2 is FNYEAQ. Trimming took 2 bases from V and 6 from J, leaving 10 bases between them. CDR3 length: 13 amino acids. The DNA of the CDR3 is TGTGCCAGCAGCTTATCCAGGGACCCTGAAGCTTTCTTT. The encoded protein is CASSLSRDPEAFF.

This chain connects TRBV20-1 to TRBJ1-6; D is ambiguous. This CDR3 has 12 residues. Trimming cost V 4 bases and J 7 bases, with 8 bases left between them. The germline V gene encodes CDR1 DFQATT and CDR2 SNEGSKA (reference sequence). CDR3 nucleotides: TGCAGTGCTACGGGAGGGAATTCACCCCTCCACTTT. Its translation: CSATGGNSPLHF.

This clonotype was found once. The chain is built from TRBV13 and TRBJ1-2; possibly TRBD1 for D (5 bases). Germline CDR1 is PRHDT and CDR2 is FYEKMQ (reference sequence). CDR3 length equals 16 residues. The V and J ends lost 7 bases and 1 base respectively, with 19 bases between them. CDR3 residues: CASTLGTRVFNYGYTF. CDR3 in DNA: TGTGCCAGCACCCTCGGGACCCGGGTCTTTAACTATGGCTACACCTTC.

This clonotype was recorded a few times. This sequence joins TRBV6-2 or TRBV6-3 and TRBJ2-1; 7 bases match TRBD1. The ends lost 0 bases at V and 6 bases at J; junction bases unmatched: 11. This CDR3 spans 17 amino acids. In germline, CDR1 is MNHEY, CDR2 SVGEGT. CDR3 sequence (DNA): TGTGCCAGCAGTTACTCGGAGAGGACAGGTTATGGCAATGAGCAGTTCTTC. Translation gives CASSYSERTGYGNEQFF.

There are a few counts of this clonotype. The rearrangement uses TRBV2 and TRBJ1-1; weak D call: TRBD1 (6 bases). The CDR3 totals 13 residues. Trimming left V 3 bases short and J 1 base short, with 6 bases between. CDR1 and CDR2 (germline): SNHLY, FYNNEI. The CDR3 DNA reads TGTGCCAGCAGTGACAGGGGGAACACTGAAGCTTTCTTT. Protein product: CASSDRGNTEAFF.

V gene TRBV29-1 combines with J gene TRBJ2-2, with D perhaps TRBD1 (7 bases). Germline CDR1 is SQVTM and CDR2 is ANQGSEA. The V end lost 7 bases, the J end lost 5 bases, and 14 bases lay between the germline ends. The CDR3 length is 13 residues. Written as DNA, the CDR3 is TGCAGCGCCGACAGGGAGGTGACCGGGGAGCTGTTTTTT. It translates to CSADREVTGELFF.

This chain uses TRBV27 with TRBJ2-7, with TRBD1 matching over 7 bases. The CDR3 extends over 17 amino acids. With V trimmed by 4 bases and J by 6 bases, 18 bases remained unmatched. Germline loops: CDR1 MNHEY, CDR2 SMNVEV (reference sequence). The CDR3, as DNA: TGTGCCAGCAGTTCAGGCTACTCCGGGACAGACATTTTCGAGCAGTACTTC. Residues: CASSSGYSGTDIFEQYF.

In its sample, this clonotype is large (0.1 to 1%). The chain recombines TRBV7-2 with TRBJ1-3; no clear D gene. V was shortened by 5 bases and J by 0 bases, with 8 bases between the two germline ends. This CDR3 is built from 14 residues. Germline CDR1 reads SGHTA; CDR2 reads FQGNSA. CDR3 amino acids: CASSLTVSGNTIYF. The CDR3 coding sequence is TGTGCCAGCAGCCTGACTGTCTCTGGAAACACCATATATTTT. The whole variable domain, filled in from reference TRBV7-2 and TRBJ1-3, reads GAGVSQSPSNKVTEKGKDVELRCDPISGHTALYWYRQSLGQGLEFLIYFQGNSAPDKSGLPSDRFSAERTGGSVSTLTIQRTQQEDSAVYLCASSLTVSGNTIYFGEGSWLTVV.

The rearrangement uses TRBV4-1 and TRBJ1-1; D ambiguous. The length of the CDR3 is 12 residues. Germline V gene data show CDR1 as MGHRA and CDR2 as YSYEKL. Trimming shortened V by 5 bases and J by 4 bases, and 8 bases separated the two germline ends. CDR3 nucleotide sequence: TGCGCCAGCAGCGTGGCGGGCACTGAAGCTTTCTTT. Translating gives CASSVAGTEAFF.

There are a few counts of this clonotype. The chain recombines TRBV27 with TRBJ1-1; the D gene is possibly TRBD1 (5 bases). The CDR3 has 13 amino acids. Trimming cost V 6 bases and J 5 bases, with 13 bases left between them. In germline, CDR1 is MNHEY, CDR2 SMNVEV (reference sequence). CDR3 protein: CASSLDRRTEAFF. CDR3 sequence (DNA): TGTGCCAGCAGCCTCGACAGAAGGACTGAAGCTTTCTTT.

The V gene is TRBV29-1, the J gene TRBJ1-2; possible D gene TRBD1, 5 bases. Germline V gene data show CDR1 as SQVTM and CDR2 as ANQGSEA. V dropped 0 bases and J dropped 5 bases, with 16 bases sitting between them. The CDR3 contains 15 residues. The CDR3 coding sequence is TGCAGCGTTGAAGAAGTGGGGAGGGGAAAATATGGCTACACCTTC. Protein product: CSVEEVGRGKYGYTF. The variable domain in full, with the rest retrieved from reference TRBV29-1 and TRBJ1-2, is SAVISQKPSRDICQRGTSLTIQCQVDSQVTMMFWYRQQPGQSLTLIATANQGSEATYESGFVIDKFPISRPNLTFSTLTVSNMSPEDSSIYLCSVEEVGRGKYGYTFGSGTRLTVV.

This clonotype has a count of ten or more. V and J are TRBV7-9 and TRBJ2-4, with D possibly being TRBD1 (5 bases). V dropped 2 bases and J dropped 2 bases, with 7 bases sitting between them. CDR1 is SEHNR, CDR2 FQNEAQ, per germline (reference sequence). The CDR3 loop spans 14 amino acids. CDR3 sequence: CASSLKGTKNIQYF. The DNA for the CDR3 is TGTGCCAGCAGCTTAAAGGGGACCAAAAACATTCAGTACTTC.

This clonotype was detected many times. The CDR3 region has the DNA TGTGCCAGCATCCAAGAAGGGTATGCCGGGGAGCTGTTTTTT. As protein: CASIQEGYAGELFF. The rearrangement uses TRBV6-2 or TRBV6-3 and TRBJ2-2; D call uncertain. Trimming took off 7 bases at V and 6 bases at J, with 15 bases between the two ends. The CDR3 has 14 residues. Germline CDR1 and CDR2: MNHEY and SVGEGT.

In its sample, this clonotype was seen a few times. The V and J genes are TRBV2 and TRBJ2-3; 8 bases agree with TRBD1. Germline CDR1 and CDR2: SNHLY and FYNNEI. Trimming removed 3 bases from V and 2 bases from J; junction bases left unmatched: 7. This CDR3 contains 16 residues. The CDR3 loop is CASSEDAGGVTDTQYF. The CDR3 DNA reads as TGTGCCAGCAGTGAGGATGCAGGGGGCGTCACAGATACGCAGTATTTT.

This clonotype has a count of ten or more. The junction departs from germline at one end; a sequencing error may be responsible. The rearrangement joins TRBV7-7 to TRBJ2-2; D remains unclear. CDR3 length: 16 residues. Looked up from germline, CDR1 is SSHAT and CDR2 is FNYEAQ (reference sequence). As DNA, the CDR3 is TGTGCTAGCAGCTTAGGGTCCCCAGCCAGCAACGGGGAGCTGTTTTTT. It specifies CASSLGSPASNGELFF.

Many counts were recorded for this clonotype. The chain combines TRBV7-6 with TRBJ2-2; D possibly matches TRBD1 or TRBD2 (5 bases each). CDR1 is SGHVS and CDR2 is FNYEAQ in the germline V gene. CDR3 size: 18 residues. Between the trimmed V and J ends, which lost 1 base and 0 bases, there was a span of 15 bases. The CDR3 here is CASSLEQEGPPNTGELFF. DNA for the CDR3: TGTGCCAGCAGCTTAGAGCAAGAGGGACCGCCGAACACCGGGGAGCTGTTTTTT.

This clonotype was picked up a small number of times. The genes are TRBV7-8 and TRBJ2-5; TRBD2 agrees at 8 bases. CDR1 SGHVS and CDR2 FQNEAQ come from the germline V gene. This CDR3 is 15 amino acids long. Losses at the gene ends were 6 bases for V and 0 bases for J; bases not matched to a gene: 6. CDR3 loop: CASRMSGGYQETQYF. CDR3 nucleotides: TGTGCCAGCAGAATGAGCGGGGGCTACCAAGAGACCCAGTACTTC.